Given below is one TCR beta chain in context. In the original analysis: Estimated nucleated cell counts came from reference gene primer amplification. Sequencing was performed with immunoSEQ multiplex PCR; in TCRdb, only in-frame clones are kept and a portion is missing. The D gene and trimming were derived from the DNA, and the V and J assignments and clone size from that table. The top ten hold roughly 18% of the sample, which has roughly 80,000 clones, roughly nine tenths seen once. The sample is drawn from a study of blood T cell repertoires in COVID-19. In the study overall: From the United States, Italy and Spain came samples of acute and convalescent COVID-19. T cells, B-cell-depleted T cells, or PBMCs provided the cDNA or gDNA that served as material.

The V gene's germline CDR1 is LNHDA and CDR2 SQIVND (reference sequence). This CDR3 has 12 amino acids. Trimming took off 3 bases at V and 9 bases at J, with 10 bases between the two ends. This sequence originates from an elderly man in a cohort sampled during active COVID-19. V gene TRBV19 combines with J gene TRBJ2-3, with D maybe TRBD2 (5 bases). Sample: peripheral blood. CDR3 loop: CASSMELATQYF. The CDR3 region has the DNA TGTGCCAGTAGTATGGAGCTAGCAACGCAGTATTTT.